What follows are 5 T cell receptor beta chains derived from one specimen sequenced in a study of blood T cell repertoires in COVID-19. Here immunoSEQ multiplex PCR was the method, and the copy in TCRdb shows in-frame clones only, minus some. The table includes just over 300,000 clones, over 75% detected once. Sequences were obtained from PBMCs or T cells enriched from blood (not recorded which). The source is a woman aged 40 to 50 who had recovered from COVID-19.

The chain links TRBV7-9 to TRBJ1-2; D gene unclear. V lost 1 base, J lost 2 bases, and 8 bases lay in between. The germline V gene has CDR1 SEHNR and CDR2 FQNEAQ (reference sequence). The CDR3 loop spans 14 amino acids. CDR3 nucleotides: TGTGCCAGCAGCTTAGGCGGTCTCAACTATGGCTACACCTTC. Residues: CASSLGGLNYGYTF.

The V gene is TRBV19, the J gene TRBJ1-2, with 9 nucleotides matching TRBD1. Losses at the gene ends were 6 bases for V and 5 bases for J; bases not matched to a gene: 10. Germline CDR1 is LNHDA and CDR2 is SQIVND (reference sequence). CDR3 length: 15 residues. CDR3 bases: TGTGCCAGTAGCCGGTACAGGGGGCGCGATTATGGCTACACCTTC. The encoded protein is CASSRYRGRDYGYTF.

J is TRBJ2-7 and V is TRBV11-3; 10 bases are a match to TRBD1. From germline, CDR1 is SGHNT and CDR2 YENEEA. With 4 bases clipped from V and 0 bases from J, the junction kept 0 bases outside the gene matches. The CDR3 sequence is 14 residues long. CDR3 in amino acids: CASSWTGGSYEQYF. CDR3 DNA sequence: TGTGCCAGCAGCTGGACAGGGGGCTCCTACGAGCAGTACTTC.

The CDR3 region is CAISPQGREETQYF. CDR3 sequence (DNA): TGTGCCATCAGCCCCCAGGGCCGGGAGGAGACCCAGTACTTC. The V call is TRBV10-3, the J call TRBJ2-5; the D gene is possibly TRBD2 (6 bases). Between the trimmed V and J ends, which lost 6 bases and 5 bases, there was a span of 16 bases. The length of the CDR3 is 14 residues. CDR1 and CDR2 (germline): ENHRY, SYGVKD.

The CDR3, as DNA: TGTGCCAGCTCACCACCCGGACAGACGTCCTCCTACAATGAGCAGTTCTTC. This translates into CASSPPGQTSSYNEQFF. This chain joins TRBV18 and TRBJ2-1; D possibly corresponds to TRBD1 (6 bases). Trimming cost V 0 bases and J 0 bases, with 12 bases left between them. Germline V gives CDR1 KGHSH, CDR2 LQKENI. The CDR3 sequence is 17 residues long.